Presented here are 10 T cell receptor beta chains from one specimen sequenced in a study of CD8 T cells in ankylosing spondylitis (dated by TCRdb to about 2017). Points the paper makes about the study in general: Blood from ankylosing spondylitis patients appeared to be characterized by a TCR beta motif made up of under ten highly homologous amino acid variants.

No antigen is known for these receptors. Libraries came from 5' RACE. This sample was sequenced with an Illumina HiSeq 2500. The public reads were quality trimmed at Q25 with fastp and then assembled into clones with MiXCR by TCRdb, keeping productive beta chains. Here each entry gathers all rows of one CDR3 protein and keeps the most common genes and DNA. The sample records roughly 700,000 distinct CDR3 sequences, 15% to 20% of which are singletons. Around 19% of the sample is taken by the ten largest. Material: blood, either unsorted or a sorted T cell fraction (not recorded which). The receptors here all came from a male donor with ankylosing spondylitis.

This clonotype was picked up a small number of times. The chain links TRBV6-5 to TRBJ2-1; either TRBD1 or TRBD2 may supply D (6 bases each). The CDR3 has 16 residues. Germline V gene data show CDR1 as MNHEY and CDR2 as SVGAGI. Between the trimmed V and J ends, which lost 2 bases and 10 bases, there was a span of 21 bases. CDR3 region: CASSYTASTRGGEQFF. CDR3 in DNA: TGTGCCAGCAGTTACACGGCCTCCACCAGAGGGGGGGAGCAGTTCTTC.

The chain joins TRBV27 to TRBJ1-1; a possible D gene is TRBD1 (5 bases). Trimming removed 6 bases at V and 1 base at J, with 12 bases between. This CDR3 region has 14 residues. CDR1 MNHEY and CDR2 SMNVEV come from the germline V gene (reference sequence). CDR3 in amino acids: CASSRVTGNTEAFF. The CDR3 nucleotides read TGTGCCAGCAGCCGAGTCACAGGGAACACTGAAGCTTTCTTT.

This clonotype has a count of ten or more. The V gene is TRBV5-6, the J gene TRBJ2-1; 8 nucleotides agree with TRBD1. V gave up 4 bases and J gave up 2 bases; unmatched junction bases: 5. The length of the CDR3 is 15 residues. CDR1 SGHDT and CDR2 YYEEEE come from the germline V gene. The CDR3 DNA reads TGTGCCAGCAGCCCCGGACAGGGCCCCTACAATGAGCAGTTCTTC. This sequence encodes CASSPGQGPYNEQFF. The full variable domain, with the rest looked up from reference TRBV5-6 and TRBJ2-1, is DAGVTQSPTHLIKTRGQQVTLRCSPKSGHDTVSWYQQALGQGPQFIFQYYEEEERQRGNFPDRFSGHQFPNYSSELNVNALLLGDSALYLCASSPGQGPYNEQFFGPGTRLTVL.

The chain recombines TRBV12-3 or TRBV12-4 with TRBJ2-3; D possibly corresponds to TRBD2 (6 bases). V lost 5 bases and J lost 0, with 18 bases in between. The CDR3 runs 17 residues. CDR3 in DNA: TGTGCCAGCAGTCCGCTCCGGGACTCCTTTAGCACAGATACGCAGTATTTT. Translated: CASSPLRDSFSTDTQYF.

CDR3 DNA sequence: TGCAGTGCCCCTAGCGGGGGGGCCGGGACAGATACGCAGTATTTT. Residues: CSAPSGGAGTDTQYF. The genes are TRBV20-1 and TRBJ2-3, with TRBD2 matching 12 bases. The length of the CDR3 is 15 residues. Germline V CDR1 and CDR2: DFQATT, SNEGSKA (reference sequence). Germline trimming cut 6 bases from V and 3 bases from J; bases unmatched to any gene: 7.

This chain uses TRBV28 with TRBJ2-2, with D perhaps matching TRBD2 (6 bases). CDR3 length equals 14 residues. The germline gives CDR1 MDHEN, CDR2 SYDVKM. Trimming removed 6 bases from V and 5 bases from J, with 13 bases in between. The CDR3: CASSGAGRTGELFF. CDR3 nucleotides: TGTGCCAGCAGCGGAGCGGGTCGAACCGGGGAGCTGTTTTTT.

This clonotype was seen a few times. The rearrangement uses TRBV15 and TRBJ2-7; D is undetermined. Trimming left V 3 bases short and J 3 bases short, with 15 bases between. The CDR3 is made up of 15 amino acids. The germline V gene encodes CDR1 LNHNV and CDR2 YYDKDF (reference sequence). This chain's CDR3 is CATSSPSAGFYEQYF. In nucleotides, the CDR3 is TGTGCCACCAGCAGTCCTTCGGCTGGGTTCTACGAGCAGTACTTC.

The chain carries TRBV13 and TRBJ2-1; no reliable D call. The germline V and J ends were trimmed by 5 bases and 10 bases, with 15 bases remaining between them. The CDR3 length is 13 residues. Germline assignment: CDR1 PRHDT and CDR2 FYEKMQ (reference sequence). In nucleotides, the CDR3 is TGTGCCAGCAGCGCCCCCCCGATTCTAGAGCAGTTCTTC. Its translation is CASSAPPILEQFF.

V is TRBV19 and J is TRBJ2-7; 7 positions agree with TRBD1. Germline V gene lookup returns CDR1 LNHDA and CDR2 SQIVND (reference sequence). The CDR3 extends over 14 amino acids. The V segment lost 9 bases and the J segment 3 bases; nucleotides outside the gene matches: 11. The CDR3 nucleotides are TGTGCCAGCACTCCCCCGGGACAGAGCTACGAGCAGTACTTC. This encodes CASTPPGQSYEQYF.

This clonotype was observed many times. The rearrangement uses TRBV4-3 and TRBJ2-1, with 12 bases identical to TRBD2. There are 16 residues in the CDR3. The trim removed 1 base at V and 8 bases at J, leaving 6 bases unmatched. Germline V lookup: CDR1 LGHNA, CDR2 YSLEER. CDR3 DNA: TGCGCCAGCAGCCAAGGTCCTAGCGGGGGGGCGGATGAGCAGTTCTTC. Translated: CASSQGPSGGADEQFF.